What follows are 15 T cell receptor beta chains derived from one specimen sequenced in a study of T cell changes during pregnancy in multiple sclerosis. The method was immunoSEQ multiplex PCR; TCRdb's version includes in-frame clones alone and lacks a portion of them. The sample lists roughly 40,000 clones; about nine tenths were seen once. Sequenced material: CD4+ T cells from peripheral blood mononuclear cells, taken in the first trimester of pregnancy. The receptors were gathered from a female donor in good health, enrolled as a control in a pregnancy study.

J is TRBJ1-1 and V is TRBV12-5; 8 bases fit TRBD1. Germline V gene data show CDR1 as LGHNT and CDR2 as FRNRAP. The CDR3 loop spans 15 amino acids. V lost 3 bases, J lost 10 bases, and 13 bases stayed unmatched. For the CDR3, the DNA is TGTGCTAGTGGTTTTCCCCTTACGGGACAGGAACGAGCTTTCTTT. It encodes CASGFPLTGQERAFF. Complete variable domain (other parts from reference TRBV12-5 and TRBJ1-1): DARVTQTPRHKVTEMGQEVTMRCQPILGHNTVFWYRQTMMQGLELLAYFRNRAPLDDSGMPKDRFSAEMPDATLATLKIQPSEPRDSAVYFCASGFPLTGQERAFFGQGTRLTVV.

The chain employs TRBV7-3 and TRBJ2-2; 7 bases map to TRBD1. The length of the CDR3 is 16 residues. Germline CDR1 reads SGHTA; CDR2 reads FQGTGA. Unmatched junction bases numbered 7, after V lost 5 bases and J lost 1 base. This chain's CDR3 is CASSRQGVKNTGELFF. The CDR3 nucleotides read TGTGCCAGCAGCAGACAGGGCGTTAAGAACACCGGGGAGCTGTTTTTT.

The chain is built from TRBV18 and TRBJ2-5, with 9 bases lining up with TRBD1. The germline CDR1 and CDR2 sequences are KGHSH and LQKENI. Germline trimming cut 2 bases from V and 5 bases from J; bases unmatched to any gene: 0. The CDR3 length is 13 residues. This chain's CDR3 is CASSPDRGETQYF. The DNA of the CDR3 is TGTGCCAGCTCACCAGACAGGGGGGAGACCCAGTACTTC.

The chain has TRBV5-4 and TRBJ2-5; tentative D call: TRBD2 (7 bases). V was cut by 1 base and J by 5 bases, with 15 bases left in between. The CDR3 spans 15 residues. The germline gives CDR1 SGHNT, CDR2 YYREEE (reference sequence). The CDR3 DNA sequence: TGTGCCAGCAGCTTGCGGGTGGGGGGGCGCGAGACCCAGTACTTC. This translates into CASSLRVGGRETQYF. Based on the CDR3 plus reference TRBV5-4 and TRBJ2-5, the full variable domain is ETGVTQSPTHLIKTRGQQVTLRCSSQSGHNTVSWYQQALGQGPQFIFQYYREEENGRGNFPPRFSGLQFPNYSSELNVNALELDDSALYLCASSLRVGGRETQYFGPGTRLLVL.

The genes are TRBV7-2 and TRBJ2-5; the match to TRBD2 covers 7 bases. In germline, CDR1 is SGHTA, CDR2 FQGNSA. CDR3 size: 16 residues. After removal of 1 base from V and 5 bases from J, the junction contained 10 bases not matched to a gene. CDR3 sequence: CASSLGVLAGVETQYF. The CDR3 DNA sequence: TGTGCCAGCAGCTTAGGGGTTCTGGCGGGGGTTGAGACCCAGTACTTC.

The V call is TRBV7-8, the J call TRBJ1-2; D may be TRBD1 (5 bases). The CDR3 has 19 residues. The V and J ends lost 5 bases and 2 bases respectively, with 27 bases between them. CDR1 is SGHVS, CDR2 FQNEAQ, per germline. The CDR3 loop reads CASSHFSLRGRFSNYGYTF. The CDR3 DNA reads TGTGCCAGCAGCCATTTTTCCCTTAGGGGTCGCTTTTCCAACTATGGCTACACCTTC. The full variable domain, completed using reference TRBV7-8 and TRBJ1-2, is GAGVSQSPRYKVAKRGQDVALRCDPISGHVSLFWYQQALGQGPEFLTYFQNEAQLDKSGLPSDRFFAERPEGSVSTLKIQRTQQEDSAVYLCASSHFSLRGRFSNYGYTFGSGTRLTVV.

V gene TRBV7-2 combines with J gene TRBJ2-5, with 14 bases fitting TRBD2. This CDR3 region has 18 residues. V was pared by 3 bases and J by 5 bases, with 11 bases of the junction left unmatched. Germline V gene lookup returns CDR1 SGHTA and CDR2 FQGNSA. In DNA, the CDR3 is TGTGCCAGCAGCTTCCTGACTAGCGGGGGGGCCGAGTGGGAGACCCAGTACTTC. It translates to CASSFLTSGGAEWETQYF.

V and J are TRBV27 and TRBJ1-4; D call uncertain. CDR1 MNHEY and CDR2 SMNVEV come from the germline V gene (reference sequence). V shed 6 bases and J shed 8 bases, with 19 bases lying between them. This CDR3 region has 15 residues. As DNA, the CDR3 is TGTGCCAGCAGCCCCTCAGGAGGGTTTGGAGAAAAACTGTTTTTT. Translation: CASSPSGGFGEKLFF.

The V gene is TRBV28, the J gene TRBJ1-1; 7 nucleotides agree with TRBD1. V lost 8 bases and J lost 4; bases outside the gene matches: 7. The CDR3 is made up of 13 amino acids. In germline, CDR1 is MDHEN, CDR2 SYDVKM. The CDR3 spells CASDRQGGTEAFF. The CDR3 coding sequence is TGTGCCAGCGACCGACAGGGAGGCACTGAAGCTTTCTTT. Looking up the rest from reference TRBV28 and TRBJ1-1 gives the full variable domain: DVKVTQSSRYLVKRTGEKVFLECVQDMDHENMFWYRQDPGLGLRLIYFSYDVKMKEKGDIPEGYSVSREKKERFSLILESASTNQTSMYLCASDRQGGTEAFFGQGTRLTVV.

V is TRBV5-1 and J is TRBJ1-1, with a weak D call TRBD1 (5 bases). Deletions cut 7 bases from V and 5 bases from J, with 21 bases between. The CDR3 covers 15 residues. CDR1 is SGHRS and CDR2 is YFSETQ in the germline V gene. The CDR3 protein is CASLPPGGRNTEAFF. For the CDR3, the DNA is TGCGCCAGCCTTCCTCCGGGGGGGAGGAATACTGAAGCTTTCTTT.

V and J are TRBV5-1 and TRBJ2-7; 8 bases map to TRBD2. The trim removed 1 base at V and 4 bases at J, leaving 19 bases unmatched. Germline CDR1 is SGHRS and CDR2 is YFSETQ. The CDR3 consists of 19 residues. The CDR3 bases are TGCGCCAGCAGCTTGCCCTCTCAGACTATAGCGGGGAAATCGTACGAGCAGTACTTC. It codes for CASSLPSQTIAGKSYEQYF.

This sequence joins TRBV7-9 and TRBJ2-1; 8 nucleotides line up with TRBD2. The germline CDR1 and CDR2 sequences are SEHNR and FQNEAQ (reference sequence). Trimming at V came to 5 bases and at J to 5 bases, leaving 5 bases not matched to a gene. This CDR3 spans 14 amino acids. CDR3 in DNA: TGTGCCAGCAGCCGCGGGGGGAGCAACAATGAGCAGTTCTTC. Amino acids: CASSRGGSNNEQFF. Combining the CDR3 with reference TRBV7-9 and TRBJ2-1 gives the whole variable domain DTGVSQNPRHKITKRGQNVTFRCDPISEHNRLYWYRQTLGQGPEFLTYFQNEAQLEKSRLLSDRFSAERPKGSFSTLEIQRTEQGDSAMYLCASSRGGSNNEQFFGPGTRLTVL.

This clone was seen a handful of times. The chain recombines TRBV10-3 with TRBJ1-6, with D uncertain. Germline V gives CDR1 ENHRY, CDR2 SYGVKD. Between the trimmed V and J ends, which lost 7 bases and 13 bases, there was a span of 5 bases. The CDR3 consists of 9 residues. The CDR3 DNA reads as TGTGCCATCATAATCCCCCTCCACTTT. This translates into CAIIIPLHF.

This rearrangement joins TRBV11-2 to TRBJ2-7, with TRBD2 matching 12 bases. CDR1 and CDR2 from the germline V gene are SGHAT and FQNNGV. V lost 5 bases and J lost 2; bases outside the gene matches: 4. This CDR3 spans 15 amino acids. CDR3 protein: CASSQLAGGTYEQYF. The DNA for the CDR3 is TGTGCCAGCAGCCAACTAGCGGGGGGCACCTACGAGCAGTACTTC.

J is TRBJ2-1 and V is TRBV7-2, with TRBD1 matching over 8 bases. The germline V gene has CDR1 SGHTA and CDR2 FQGNSA. V gave up 0 bases and J gave up 13 bases; unmatched junction bases: 5. CDR3 length: 13 residues. The CDR3 coding sequence is TGTGCCAGCAGCTTAGCGTCCCAGGGGGCCCAGTTCTTC. Its translation: CASSLASQGAQFF.